The clone carrying this T cell receptor (beta chain) was counted between two and nine times. This specimen belongs to a study of cytomegalovirus exposure and HLA in healthy donors. Profiled with immunoSEQ multiplex PCR; TCRdb holds only in-frame clones, not every one. The table has 120,000 to 150,000 clones, approximately 90% seen once. The sample consisted of PBMCs. This receptor was obtained from a man aged 18 to 30 in good health and CMV-seronegative.

DNA of the CDR3: TGTGCCAGCACCCCGAGGGGCGCGGGAGGCTACACCTTC. This translates into CASTPRGAGGYTF. J is TRBJ1-2 and V is TRBV6-5; weak D call: TRBD1 (5 bases). CDR1 and CDR2 (germline): MNHEY, SVGAGI. This CDR3 comprises 13 residues. The ends were cut back, 7 bases at V and 8 bases at J, with 17 bases in the middle.